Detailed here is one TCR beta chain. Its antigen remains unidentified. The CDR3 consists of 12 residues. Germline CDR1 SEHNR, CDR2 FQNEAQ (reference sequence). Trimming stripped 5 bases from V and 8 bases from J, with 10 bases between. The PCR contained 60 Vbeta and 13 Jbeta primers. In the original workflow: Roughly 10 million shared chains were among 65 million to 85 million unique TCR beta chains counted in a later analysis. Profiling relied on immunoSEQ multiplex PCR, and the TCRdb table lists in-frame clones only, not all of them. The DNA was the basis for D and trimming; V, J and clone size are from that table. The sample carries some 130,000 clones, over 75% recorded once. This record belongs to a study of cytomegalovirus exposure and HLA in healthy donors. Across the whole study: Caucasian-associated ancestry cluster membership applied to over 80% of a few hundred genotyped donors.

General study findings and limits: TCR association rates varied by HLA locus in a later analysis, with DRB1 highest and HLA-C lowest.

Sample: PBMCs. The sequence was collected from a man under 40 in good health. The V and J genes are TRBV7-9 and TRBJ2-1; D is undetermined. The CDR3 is CASSLTHHEQFF. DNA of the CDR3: TGTGCCAGCAGCCTCACACACCATGAGCAGTTCTTC. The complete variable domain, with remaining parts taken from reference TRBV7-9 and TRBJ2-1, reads DTGVSQNPRHKITKRGQNVTFRCDPISEHNRLYWYRQTLGQGPEFLTYFQNEAQLEKSRLLSDRFSAERPKGSFSTLEIQRTEQGDSAMYLCASSLTHHEQFFGPGTRLTVL.